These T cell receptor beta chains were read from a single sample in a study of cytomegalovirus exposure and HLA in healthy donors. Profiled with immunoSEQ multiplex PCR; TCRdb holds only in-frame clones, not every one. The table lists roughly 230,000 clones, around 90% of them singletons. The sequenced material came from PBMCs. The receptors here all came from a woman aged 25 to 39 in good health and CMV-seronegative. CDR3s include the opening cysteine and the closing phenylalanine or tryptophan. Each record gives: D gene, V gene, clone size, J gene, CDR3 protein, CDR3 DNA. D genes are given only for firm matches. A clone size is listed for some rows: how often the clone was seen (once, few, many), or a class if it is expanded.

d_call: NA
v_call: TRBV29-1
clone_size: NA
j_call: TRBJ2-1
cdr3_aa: CSVVRGGPYNEQFF
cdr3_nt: TGCAGCGTCGTCCGGGGAGGTCCTTACAATGAGCAGTTCTTC

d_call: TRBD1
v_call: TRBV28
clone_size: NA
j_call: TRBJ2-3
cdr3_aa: CASSADRGGTDTQYF
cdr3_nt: TGTGCCAGCAGTGCCGACAGGGGGGGAACAGATACGCAGTATTTT

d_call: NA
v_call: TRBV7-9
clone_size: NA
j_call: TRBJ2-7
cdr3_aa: CASSASTGLYEQYF
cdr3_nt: TGTGCCAGCAGCGCATCAACAGGGTTATACGAGCAGTACTTC

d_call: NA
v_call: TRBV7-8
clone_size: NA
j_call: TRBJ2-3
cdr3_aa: CASSSGGLTTDTQYF
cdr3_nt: TGTGCCAGCAGCTCCGGGGGACTCACCACAGATACGCAGTATTTT

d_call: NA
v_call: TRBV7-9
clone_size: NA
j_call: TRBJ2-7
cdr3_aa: CASSPYGGSYEQYF
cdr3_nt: TGTGCCAGCAGCCCCTATGGTGGCTCCTACGAGCAGTACTTC

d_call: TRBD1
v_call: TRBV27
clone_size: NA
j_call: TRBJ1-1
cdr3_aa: CASRRTGVKAFF
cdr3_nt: TGTGCCAGCAGAAGGACAGGGGTGAAAGCTTTCTTT

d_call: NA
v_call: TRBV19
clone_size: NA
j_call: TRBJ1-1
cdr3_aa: CASSINTEAFF
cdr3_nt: TGTGCCAGTAGCATCAACACTGAAGCTTTCTTT

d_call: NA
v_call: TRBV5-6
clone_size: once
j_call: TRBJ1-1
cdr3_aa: CASSPTGEVEAFF
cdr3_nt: TGTGCCAGCAGCCCGACAGGAGAGGTTGAAGCTTTCTTT

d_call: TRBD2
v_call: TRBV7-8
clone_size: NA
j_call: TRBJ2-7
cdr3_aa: CASSLAGLAGLSYEQYF
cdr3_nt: TGTGCCAGCAGCTTAGCCGGGCTAGCGGGACTATCCTACGAGCAGTACTTC

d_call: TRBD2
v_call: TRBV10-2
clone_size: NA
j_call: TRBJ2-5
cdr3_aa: CASSASGTSGSFAETQYF
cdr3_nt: TGCGCCAGCAGTGCATCCGGGACTAGCGGGAGTTTTGCGGAGACCCAGTACTTC

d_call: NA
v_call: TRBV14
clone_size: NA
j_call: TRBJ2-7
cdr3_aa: CASSQDSYEQYF
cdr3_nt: TGTGCCAGCAGCCAGGACTCCTACGAGCAGTACTTC

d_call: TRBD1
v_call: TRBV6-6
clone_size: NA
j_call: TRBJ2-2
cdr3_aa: CASSYRTGQELFF
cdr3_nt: TGTGCCAGCAGTTACAGGACAGGTCAGGAGCTGTTTTTT